The 20 T cell receptor beta chains given below trace back to one sample, sequenced in a study of response to subunit inactivated influenza vaccine. Via MiXCR, TCRdb re-called the RT-PCR reads, giving one row per CDR3 protein. The table lists about 540,000 distinct CDR3 sequences, approximately 22% of them singletons. These data also formed part of another study, on T cells expressing NK-cell markers. That source notes: What made the TCR beta cDNA was 5'RACE template switching with UMIs.

Specimen: CD4+ T cells sorted from PBMCs, collected 11 to 12 days after vaccination. These receptors all stem from a man aged 45 to 65 who received an inactivated influenza vaccine.

The rearrangement uses TRBV5-1 and TRBJ2-3, with D tentatively TRBD1 or TRBD2 (6 bases each). The CDR3 is 16 residues long. Trimming pared 4 bases from V and 6 bases from J, leaving 21 bases between. Per the germline V gene, CDR1 is SGHRS and CDR2 is YFSETQ. CDR3 bases: TGCGCCAGCAGCCAAAACCGGGACGGGGGCTGGGATACGCAGTATTTT. Encoded protein: CASSQNRDGGWDTQYF.

V is TRBV11-2 and J is TRBJ2-1; 11 positions agree with TRBD2. CDR3 length equals 18 residues. Per germline, CDR1 SGHAT and CDR2 FQNNGV. Trimming at V came to 4 bases and at J to 6 bases, leaving 14 bases not matched to a gene. The CDR3 DNA is TGTGCCAGCAGCTCCCGGACCCTGACTAGCGGGAAAATCAATGAGCAGTTCTTC. Protein product: CASSSRTLTSGKINEQFF.

This clonotype was found once. The V call is TRBV19, the J call TRBJ2-7; unclear D gene. The CDR3 is 12 amino acids. The germline V gene encodes CDR1 LNHDA and CDR2 SQIVND (reference sequence). With 3 bases removed from V and 6 bases from J, the gap between germline ends came to 9 bases. CDR3: CASSIPPSEQYF. DNA for the CDR3: TGTGCCAGTAGTATCCCCCCCTCCGAGCAGTACTTC.

This chain uses TRBV20-1 with TRBJ2-5, with D perhaps given as TRBD1 or TRBD2 (6 bases each). Germline CDR1 DFQATT, CDR2 SNEGSKA (reference sequence). CDR3 length: 14 amino acids. Trimming cost V 2 bases and J 3 bases, with 13 bases left between them. The CDR3 nucleotides are TGCAGTGCTAGAATCGGGGGCGTAAAAGAGACCCAGTACTTC. Its protein product is CSARIGGVKETQYF.

The CDR3 nucleotides are TGCGCCAGCAGCCCGGGGGCGGGACCCCAAGAGACCCAGTACTTC. Translation gives CASSPGAGPQETQYF. The V call is TRBV5-1, the J call TRBJ2-5, with D tentatively TRBD1 or TRBD2 (6 bases each). The CDR3 has 15 residues. With 4 bases removed from V and 1 base from J, the gap between germline ends came to 14 bases. The germline V gene encodes CDR1 SGHRS and CDR2 YFSETQ.

The chain recombines TRBV6-1 with TRBJ1-2; 8 bases line up with TRBD1. The V segment lost 6 bases and the J segment 6 bases; nucleotides outside the gene matches: 15. There are 16 residues in the CDR3. Germline loops: CDR1 MNHNS, CDR2 SASEGT. The CDR3 is CASSESLGQGLNGYTF. CDR3 coding DNA: TGTGCCAGCAGCGAATCGCTAGGACAGGGATTAAATGGCTACACCTTC.

This clonotype has more than one count but fewer than ten. The chain couples TRBV3-1 to TRBJ1-4; D is undetermined. The length of the CDR3 is 13 residues. The germline V gene encodes CDR1 LGHDT and CDR2 YNNKEL (reference sequence). Trimming shortened V by 3 bases and J by 0 bases, and 2 bases separated the two germline ends. The chain's CDR3 is CASSHTTNEKLFF. The CDR3 DNA reads TGTGCCAGCAGCCATACAACTAATGAAAAACTGTTTTTT. The full variable domain, rest sourced from reference TRBV3-1 and TRBJ1-4, is DTAVSQTPKYLVTQMGNDKSIKCEQNLGHDTMYWYKQDSKKFLKIMFSYNNKELIINETVPNRFSPKSPDKAHLNLHINSLELGDSAVYFCASSHTTNEKLFFGSGTQLSVL.

The sample holds a few counts of this clonotype. The chain combines TRBV5-3 with TRBJ2-5; no clear D gene. TRBV5-3 is classed as an ORF, of uncertain function. V was cut by 3 bases and J by 5 bases, with 8 bases left in between. The CDR3 runs 12 residues. The CDR3 loop reads CARSYLNETQYF. In DNA, the CDR3 is TGTGCCAGAAGCTATTTAAACGAGACCCAGTACTTC.

Ten or more counts support this clonotype. This sequence joins TRBV5-5 and TRBJ2-1; D is unresolved. Per germline, CDR1 SGHKS and CDR2 YYEKEE (reference sequence). Trimming took 0 bases from V and 4 from J, leaving 5 bases between them. The CDR3 runs to 13 residues. CDR3 bases: TGTGCCAGCAGCTTGGCCTTGTACAATGAGCAGTTCTTC. Encoded protein: CASSLALYNEQFF.

This clonotype was counted a few times. The chain links TRBV18 to TRBJ2-1; 10 nucleotides match TRBD1. This CDR3 contains 16 residues. J lost 6 bases, V lost 6 bases, and 11 bases had no gene match. The germline CDR1 and CDR2 sequences are KGHSH and LQKENI. The CDR3 nucleotides are TGTGCCAGCTCTCGACAGGGGGCTGGGCTCGGCAATGAGCAGTTCTTC. Translation gives CASSRQGAGLGNEQFF.

The chain has TRBV7-3 and TRBJ1-5, with D maybe TRBD1 (5 bases). From germline, CDR1 is SGHTA and CDR2 FQGTGA. The CDR3 is made up of 15 amino acids. Trimming left V 2 bases short and J 4 bases short, with 12 bases between. The CDR3 here is CASSLGGPVNQPQHF. The CDR3 DNA reads TGTGCCAGCAGCTTAGGGGGACCGGTTAATCAGCCCCAGCATTTT.

V gene TRBV7-3 combines with J gene TRBJ1-4; TRBD1 matches at 9 bases. The CDR3 extends over 13 amino acids. Per the germline V gene, CDR1 is SGHTA and CDR2 is FQGTGA. V was pared by 5 bases and J by 9 bases, with 4 bases of the junction left unmatched. The CDR3 region has the DNA TGTGCCAGCAGCGCGGGACAGGGCCAAAAACTGTTTTTT. Protein sequence: CASSAGQGQKLFF.

The V gene is TRBV5-1, the J gene TRBJ2-7, with 9 bases aligning to TRBD1. Unmatched junction bases numbered 6, after V lost 4 bases and J lost 1 base. Germline V gene data show CDR1 as SGHRS and CDR2 as YFSETQ. There are 15 residues in the CDR3. The CDR3 loop is CASSPGQGISYEQYF. CDR3 coding DNA: TGCGCCAGCAGCCCGGGACAGGGAATTTCCTACGAGCAGTACTTC.

The CDR3 sequence: CSARPGSRGNEQFF. In nucleotides, the CDR3 is TGCAGTGCTAGACCCGGGTCCAGGGGGAATGAGCAGTTCTTC. The chain joins TRBV20-1 to TRBJ2-1, with TRBD1 identical over 7 bases. This CDR3 spans 14 amino acids. Germline V gene sequence: CDR1 DFQATT, CDR2 SNEGSKA (reference sequence). Losses at the gene ends were 2 bases for V and 7 bases for J; bases not matched to a gene: 8.

The chain is built from TRBV12-3 or TRBV12-4 and TRBJ2-7, with 7 bases lining up with TRBD1. CDR3 length: 14 amino acids. The V and J ends lost 6 bases and 0 bases, in that order; junction bases with no gene match: 5. The CDR3 region has the DNA TGTGCCAGCAGGGCCGGGACAGACTCCTACGAGCAGTACTTC. Its translation is CASRAGTDSYEQYF.

The chain combines TRBV20-1 with TRBJ2-1; TRBD2 aligns across 11 bases. J was trimmed by 7 bases and V by 5 bases; bases with no gene match: 7. Germline CDR1 and CDR2: DFQATT and SNEGSKA (reference sequence). CDR3 size: 14 residues. The CDR3 DNA is TGCAGTGCTCAGACTAGCGGGGCTCCTAATGAGCAGTTCTTC. Translated: CSAQTSGAPNEQFF.

The rearrangement links TRBV27 to TRBJ1-2; 7 nucleotides match TRBD1. The CDR3 loop spans 14 amino acids. Germline V CDR1 and CDR2: MNHEY, SMNVEV (reference sequence). Trimming removed 4 bases from V and 3 bases from J; junction bases left unmatched: 5. CDR3 in DNA: TGTGCCAGCAGTTCTGTGGGACAGTACTATGGCTACACCTTC. The encoded protein is CASSSVGQYYGYTF.

This clonotype was seen only a few times. The V and J genes are TRBV15 and TRBJ2-1; perhaps TRBD1 as D (6 bases). With 2 bases removed from V and 8 bases from J, the gap between germline ends came to 10 bases. The CDR3 is 13 residues long. Germline V lookup: CDR1 LNHNV, CDR2 YYDKDF (reference sequence). CDR3 region: CATSRPPGDEQFF. CDR3 DNA sequence: TGTGCCACCAGCAGACCCCCAGGGGATGAGCAGTTCTTC.

This chain uses TRBV3-1 with TRBJ1-5; D is ambiguous. Germline CDR1 is LGHDT and CDR2 is YNNKEL (reference sequence). CDR3 length: 13 amino acids. V was clipped by 0 bases and J by 10 bases, with 10 bases between them. CDR3 coding DNA: TGTGCCAGCAGCCAAGATCGCAAACTCCCCCAGCATTTT. This translates into CASSQDRKLPQHF.

The chain is built from TRBV10-3 and TRBJ2-6, with D hard to call. From germline, CDR1 is ENHRY and CDR2 SYGVKD. The CDR3 has 13 residues. Trimming cost V 7 bases and J 2 bases, with 6 bases left between them. The CDR3 reads CAIMRAGANVLTF. The CDR3 DNA sequence: TGTGCCATCATGCGTGCTGGGGCCAACGTCCTGACTTTC.